This T cell receptor beta chain comes out of a study of OX40 agonist ivuxolimab in advanced cancers. At the level of the study: Prior therapy, whether anti-PD-1, anti-PD-L1 or anti-CTLA-4, was allowed, and roughly 40% had some. Study conclusions and caveats: Expansion of clones was among the lowest in partial responders at 0.1-3.0 mg/kg.

The V gene end was trimmed by 1 base and the J gene end by 4 bases; junction bases not matched to a gene: 9. The CDR3 loop spans 17 amino acids. Looked up from germline, CDR1 is SGHVS and CDR2 is FQNEAQ. Sequenced by immunoSEQ multiplex PCR; TCRdb stores in-frame clones only, minus some. The profile shows about 73,000 clones, around 89% of them singletons. This clone showed up just once. The target antigen is unknown. This receptor was taken from an adult with an advanced solid tumor such as melanoma, head and neck, liver or kidney cancer. This chain joins TRBV7-8 and TRBJ2-1, with 8 bases fitting TRBD2. The sequencing here drew on CD4+ or CD8+ T cells sorted from blood, taken in a trial of the OX40 agonist ivuxolimab. The CDR3 DNA reads TGTGCCAGCAGCTTAGGGTTCATAGCGGGACATTACAATGAGCAGTTCTTC. Its protein is CASSLGFIAGHYNEQFF.